This T cell receptor beta chain originates from a study of cytomegalovirus exposure and HLA in healthy donors. General observations from the study: Most TCR beta V segments were productive about 90% or about 30% of the time in an earlier analysis. Later analysis placed DRB1 highest and HLA-C lowest in TCR association rates, which differed by HLA locus. The Asian-associated ancestry cluster reportedly had fewer N-insertions than the roughly 670-donor mean in a later analysis.

Notes on this clone: What it binds is unknown.

All donors participated as healthy donors of bone marrow. Amplification used 60 Vbeta primers and 13 Jbeta primers. Profiling relied on immunoSEQ multiplex PCR, and the TCRdb table lists in-frame clones only, not all of them. Of more than 50,000 clones in the sample, 85% were seen once. Germline V lookup: CDR1 MNHEY, CDR2 SVGAGI. This CDR3 has 15 residues. Losses at the gene ends were 7 bases for V and 0 bases for J; bases not matched to a gene: 5. The chain is built from TRBV6-5 and TRBJ2-4; 8 bases line up with TRBD1. The sequence derives from a female donor in good health and CMV-seronegative. Input material: PBMCs. CDR3: CASTSTGVAKNIQYF. As DNA, the CDR3 is TGTGCCAGCACCTCGACAGGGGTAGCCAAAAACATTCAGTACTTC.